What follows describes a single TCR beta chain. Its target is unknown. This record belongs to a study of beta chain features in type 1 diabetes. Study outcomes and limitations: TCRB CDR3s from Type 1 diabetes patients were moderately but significantly shorter in all four CD4+ subsets.

The entirety of the isolated RNA underwent reverse transcription, so expressed TCRB transcripts were sequenced. Measured with immunoSEQ multiplex PCR; TCRdb has only the in-frame clones, and not every one. Found here are about 52,000 clones, under 50% of them singletons; the top ten hold approximately 1.5%. The V end was cut by 2 bases, the J end by 6 bases, with 13 bases between. From germline, CDR1 is MNHNY and CDR2 SVGAGI (reference sequence). This CDR3 has 14 amino acids. The chain couples TRBV6-6 to TRBJ1-1, with D possibly TRBD1 on 6 matching bases. This clonotype originated in a man aged 25-45 years with type 1 diabetes. Sequenced: Tregs from blood. CDR3 residues: CASSYQRQVPEAFF. For the CDR3, the DNA is TGTGCCAGCAGTTACCAGAGACAGGTGCCTGAAGCTTTCTTT.